The source of this T cell receptor beta chain is a study of glioma-infiltrating T cells. General observations from the study: Tissue-blood divergence was below expectation in non-neoplastic patients, above in gliomas.

The germline CDR1 and CDR2 sequences are SGHKS and YYEKEE (reference sequence). This CDR3 region has 12 residues. The germline V and J ends were trimmed by 1 base and 7 bases, with 8 bases remaining between them. Amplification of TCR alpha and beta CDR3 regions from RNA used iRepertoire nested multiplex PCR. TCRdb re-derived calls from the multiplex PCR reads in MiXCR, one entry per CDR3 protein. Of roughly 120,000 distinct CDR3 sequences listed, 25% to 30% were seen once; the top ten hold 35%. For this clonotype: Antigen unknown.

This receptor was identified in a human donor with low-grade glioma or glioblastoma, undergoing nonglioma brain surgery, or in good health (not recorded which). The sample comprised glioma tissue, nonneoplastic brain tissue, or PBMCs (not recorded which). The rearrangement joins TRBV5-5 to TRBJ2-5; no definite D call. The CDR3 nucleotides are TGTGCCAGCAGCTTGCCCAGCCGGACCCAGTACTTC. Protein: CASSLPSRTQYF.